This T cell receptor beta chain is from a study of T cell responses to AZD1222 COVID-19 vaccine (dated by TCRdb to about 2021). Regarding the research as a whole: AZD1222 recipients whose second dose came at about 4 weeks and those whose second dose came at about 12 weeks were combined into one group, since spike-specific TCR depth and breadth did not differ between the two schedules. A total of under 250 trial participants underwent TCR sequencing, of whom under 220 had received two doses of AZD1222 and some 25 had received two doses of the MenACWY control vaccine. Enrollment into the trials was organized by age into subgroups of 18-55, 56-69 and 70-plus years, and those subgroups contained roughly 150, 30 and 60 TCR-sequenced participants, respectively.

This clone is a singleton in its sample. Its antigen remains unidentified. The sample holds no much larger clone one base away, and base qualities are not on file. The time point label, read with the paper, signifies: baseline before first vaccination. The vaccinee samples were drawn from two UK trials, COV001 and COV002, one of which was a single-blind randomized controlled phase 2/3 trial testing AZD1222 (ChAdOx1 nCoV-19) in healthy adults. Trial participant PBMC samples were collected at day 0 and day 28 after the second dose for TCRbeta chain sequencing. On the study overall, not on this receptor specifically: In the small 56-69-year group, the increase in depth fell short of significance, most likely because of low power. Participants were mostly white British and included more females than males, and it was suggested by the authors that clonal diversity may have been underestimated. Because no day 14 peak-response samples were available, repertoires were characterized only after the peak T cell response. After two AZD1222 doses, both the breadth and the depth of spike-specific TCRs were significantly higher than at day 0 and than in MenACWY recipients. The vaccine-associated CD4 TCRs covered the entire spike protein, and the dominant responses fell in regions 160-218 and 743-854. Conclusions about previously exposed vaccinees are limited because only five to seven AZD1222 recipients were SARS-CoV-2 seropositive at baseline. Reportedly, close to half of the unique spike-specific TCRs recognized epitopes lying outside the regions that are mutated in the B.1.351 and B.1.1.7 variants.

The germline ends are 13 bases apart after V is trimmed by 2 bases and J by 2 bases. Including cysteine and phenylalanine, the CDR3 has 14 amino acids. The only DNA kept is the CDR3, 42 bases in frame from the first base. The CDR1 and CDR2 encoded by the germline V gene (reference sequence) are GTSNPN and SVGIG. The CDR3 regions of human TCRbeta chains were analyzed by immunosequencing. On the authors' methods: Repertoire TCRs were checked for matches against a reference library of SARS-CoV-2-specific TCRs that had been generated using the MIRA antigen-specificity platform. Breadth was defined as the fraction of unique TCRs that were SARS-CoV-2-associated. Depth was defined as the fraction of total T cells that were SARS-CoV-2-associated. Each spike-specific TCR was assigned to its reactive spike region and to a CD4 or CD8 class using the MIRA data. Log10-transformed breadth and depth values were compared by one-way ANOVA with Sidak's multiple comparisons tests. TCRdb took this table from immuneACCESS and kept in-frame rearrangements with V and J called. Such tables lack part of the clones; where checked against another copy, unresolved V genes explain under half of the gap, and the rest is unexplained. The DNA gave D and trimming, while V, J and clone size come from that table. Within this sample are approximately 97,000 clones, with roughly 86% of them counted one time only. Of the sample, 5% is held by the ten largest clones.

The sequence is built from TRBV30 and TRBJ2-7, with no confident D gene call. Sequences were derived from peripheral blood, sampled on day 0 of AZD1222 vaccination. The TCR comes from an adult in good health. The nucleotide sequence is given as TGTGCCTGGAGTAAAAAGGGCCTAACCTACGAGCAGTACTTC. This translates into CAWSKKGLTYEQYF.